Listed below are T cell receptor beta chains from one sample, sequenced in a study of T-cell memory formation after mild COVID-19. TCRdb used MiXCR to reprocess the 5' RACE reads, holding one entry per CDR3 protein. The profile shows about 440,000 distinct CDR3 sequences, 15% to 20% of them singletons. The sample was PBMCs or a T cell subset sorted from them (not recorded which). The receptors were gathered from an adult woman who had mild COVID-19 (a few samples of this study predate the infection). Cell type and time point are not known. Each CDR3 is given with its conserved first and last residue.

v_gene	j_gene	CDR3aa
TRBV19	TRBJ1-2	CASNRGAALGYTF
TRBV12-3/TRBV12-4	TRBJ2-7	CASSLTGTVDEQYF
TRBV20-1	TRBJ2-5	CSARGRAQETQYF
TRBV7-9	TRBJ2-4	CASSLDKGLKNIQYF
TRBV10-3	TRBJ1-2	CAINGQGEGGYTF
TRBV27	TRBJ1-2	CASRDLEDRPYGYTF
TRBV7-6	TRBJ2-2	CASSLVVNTNTGELIF
TRBV4-2	TRBJ2-2	CASSSHPSSAGELFF
TRBV7-9	TRBJ1-5	CASSFGQGGQPQHF
TRBV4-1	TRBJ2-1	CASTGPGLNNEQFF
TRBV6-2/TRBV6-3	TRBJ2-5	CASSRRDSLNRYQETQYF
TRBV6-5	TRBJ2-5	CASSRLAGEGETQYF
TRBV12-3/TRBV12-4	TRBJ2-1	CASSLEPLADKQFF
TRBV12-3/TRBV12-4	TRBJ1-2	CASSRLALDRVDYGYTF
TRBV4-2	TRBJ2-3	CASSQPGGLAEDTQYF
TRBV27	TRBJ2-1	CDSSRPGAGGVNEQFF
TRBV27	TRBJ2-1	CASSLLGPLRAGGPNNEQFF
TRBV7-8	TRBJ2-4	CASSLGGDKNIQYF
TRBV12-5	TRBJ1-2	CASGAGYGYTF
TRBV4-1	TRBJ1-2	CASSQDRGDYGYTF
TRBV7-6	TRBJ2-3	CASSLIPHRDRGRTDTQYF
TRBV24-1	TRBJ1-2	CATSGGEYGYTF
TRBV7-9	TRBJ1-2	CASSLDFGPLNYGYTF
TRBV24-1	TRBJ2-5	CATSDAGTSEQETQYF
TRBV27	TRBJ2-5	CASRGAGHRSQYF
TRBV20-1	TRBJ2-5	CSVHGSNQRIGGTGTQYF
TRBV3-1	TRBJ2-2	CASSQVLSSGGAGGELFF
TRBV7-6	TRBJ2-7	CASSAGTGGEYEQYF
TRBV6-5	TRBJ2-2	CASSPDRYTGELFF
TRBV7-8	TRBJ2-7	CASSLGPDVAYEQYF
TRBV18	TRBJ1-4	CASSPRLRQGGEKLFF
TRBV19	TRBJ2-3	CASTPAGDTDTQYF
TRBV7-8	TRBJ2-6	CASSHPGGVPSGANVLTF
TRBV7-2	TRBJ1-4	CASSPSATNEKLFF
TRBV7-7	TRBJ2-5	CASSPVDEDQETQYF
TRBV7-7	TRBJ2-5	CASSRGRLAGGETQYF
TRBV12-3/TRBV12-4	TRBJ1-5	CASSLGGWSQPQHF
TRBV12-3/TRBV12-4	TRBJ2-1	CASSPPPVTAYNEQFF
TRBV19	TRBJ2-2	CASSPRPGYTGELFF
TRBV27	TRBJ2-3	CASSPDLRRSTDTQYF
TRBV7-6	TRBJ1-3	CASSLAPGGTGNTIYF
TRBV20-1	TRBJ1-5	CSARDTRGFSNQPQHF
TRBV11-3	TRBJ2-3	CASRRAGGATDTQYF
TRBV18	TRBJ1-2	CASSPRQSFYGYTF
TRBV9	TRBJ2-1	CASSGEQVGEQFF
TRBV7-2	TRBJ2-1	CASSAGTGTYNEQFF
TRBV5-1	TRBJ1-2	CASSFQVNYGYTF
TRBV7-9	TRBJ1-1	CASSLFTGQEAFF
TRBV3-1	TRBJ1-2	CASSQDLGVYF
TRBV7-2	TRBJ2-7	CASSDPPEQYF
TRBV30	TRBJ2-7	CAWSYLGTGNYEQYF
TRBV7-2	TRBJ2-5	CASSSYSGLSETQYF
TRBV18	TRBJ1-1	CASSPRDLNTEAFF
TRBV7-8	TRBJ2-7	CASSVTGVEQYF
TRBV7-9	TRBJ2-5	CASSFWGSKETQYF
TRBV3-1	TRBJ1-2	CASRTGTYGYTF
TRBV20-1	TRBJ1-6	CSATPGGGESPLHF
TRBV5-1	TRBJ1-2	CASSEDNYGYTF
TRBV4-3	TRBJ1-2	CASSQVRGVGYTF